Below, 7 T cell receptor beta chains from the same sample are listed, as sequenced in a study of identical twins. One entry per CDR3 protein results from TCRdb running MiXCR on the 5' RACE reads. The data show about 790,000 distinct CDR3 sequences, with 15% to 20% seen just once and roughly 13% held by the top ten. These data were also reused for a study on T cells expressing NK-cell markers.

What was sequenced was PBMCs. The receptors here all came from a woman aged 18-29 years in good health.

This clonotype was seen only a few times. The genes are TRBV20-1 and TRBJ1-2, with D possibly TRBD1 on 5 matching bases. The CDR3 sequence is 14 residues long. V gave up 7 bases and J gave up 4 bases, with 19 bases separating them. Germline values: CDR1 DFQATT, CDR2 SNEGSKA (reference sequence). The CDR3 DNA reads TGCAGTGTTGCCCGTTCAGGGTACATCTATGGCTACACCTTC. This codes for CSVARSGYIYGYTF.

This chain uses TRBV20-1 with TRBJ2-1; weak D call: TRBD2 (6 bases). V was shortened by 1 base and J by 4 bases, with 14 bases between the two germline ends. The CDR3 totals 15 residues. Germline-derived CDR1 and CDR2 are DFQATT and SNEGSKA (reference sequence). The CDR3 nucleotides are TGCAGTGCTAGAGCCCCGGGACTGGAGTACAATGAGCAGTTCTTC. Residues: CSARAPGLEYNEQFF.

The chain employs TRBV10-2 and TRBJ2-3; tentative D call: TRBD1 (6 bases). CDR1 WSHSY and CDR2 SAAADI come from the germline V gene. V lost 4 bases to trimming and J lost 4 bases, with 15 bases between them. The length of the CDR3 is 15 residues. The CDR3 sequence: CASSVQGRGPDTQYF. The CDR3 nucleotides are TGCGCCAGCAGTGTACAGGGTAGGGGCCCAGATACGCAGTATTTT.

This clonotype occurred a few times. The chain couples TRBV3-1 to TRBJ1-2; D possibly corresponds to TRBD1 (5 bases). V was trimmed by 4 bases and J by 8 bases, leaving 17 bases between them. Germline V gene data show CDR1 as LGHDT and CDR2 as YNNKEL (reference sequence). The CDR3 contains 14 residues. The CDR3 loop reads CASSPLRGMGGYTF. DNA for the CDR3: TGTGCCAGCAGCCCCCTCCGGGGGATGGGGGGCTACACCTTC. Supplemented by reference TRBV3-1 and TRBJ1-2, the full variable domain reads DTAVSQTPKYLVTQMGNDKSIKCEQNLGHDTMYWYKQDSKKFLKIMFSYNNKELIINETVPNRFSPKSPDKAHLNLHINSLELGDSAVYFCASSPLRGMGGYTFGSGTRLTVV.

This clonotype is a singleton in its sample. The chain uses TRBV2 and TRBJ2-3; 10 bases agree with TRBD2. The CDR3 totals 12 residues. Germline CDR1 reads SNHLY; CDR2 reads FYNNEI. V dropped 7 bases and J dropped 10; count of bases not matched to a gene: 5. CDR3 bases: TGTGCCAGCAAAGCGGGGGGGCAGGCGCAGTATTTT. As protein: CASKAGGQAQYF.

This clonotype has ten or more counts. This chain uses TRBV5-1 with TRBJ1-1; no clear D. CDR1 and CDR2 (germline): SGHRS, YFSETQ. V lost 5 bases and J lost 0, with 17 bases in between. The CDR3 is 16 amino acids. This CDR3 is CASRRVIQSMNTEAFF. The CDR3 DNA sequence: TGCGCCAGCAGGCGAGTTATTCAGTCTATGAACACTGAAGCTTTCTTT.

This clonotype was counted between two and nine times. The gene calls are TRBV10-3 and TRBJ2-7; D is perhaps TRBD1 (6 bases). The germline V gene has CDR1 ENHRY and CDR2 SYGVKD. V was trimmed by 5 bases and J by 1 base, leaving 15 bases between them. The CDR3 runs to 15 residues. CDR3 DNA: TGTGCCATCAGTCCCGTCGACAGGACATCCTACGAGCAGTACTTC. It specifies CAISPVDRTSYEQYF.